The T cell receptor (beta chain) described here comes from a study of blood T cell repertoires in COVID-19. About the research overall: T cells, B-cell-depleted T cells, or PBMCs provided the cDNA or gDNA that served as material.

Germline lookup yields CDR1 MDHEN and CDR2 SYDVKM. The CDR3 is made up of 18 amino acids. V was cut by 3 bases and J by 6 bases, with 21 bases left in between. Clones were sequenced by immunoSEQ multiplex PCR, and TCRdb holds only the in-frame ones, with some missing. Of 200,000 to 250,000 clones listed, approximately 86% are singletons. The chain carries TRBV28 and TRBJ1-6; weak D call: TRBD1 (5 bases). This clonotype was sampled from a woman in her 30s who had recovered from COVID-19. Sequences were obtained from peripheral blood. The CDR3 sequence: CASSLMFGGGTRNSPLHF. CDR3 DNA: TGTGCCAGCAGTTTGATGTTTGGGGGGGGGACGCGTAATTCACCCCTCCACTTT.